Presented here are 17 T cell receptor beta chains from one specimen sequenced in a study of T cells in Graves' hyperthyroidism and ophthalmopathy. RNA transcripts were the template for amplifying TCR beta CDR3 regions. Using the HTBI primer set, a first-round RT-PCR was run on the TCR CDR3. Each CDR3 protein gets one entry after TCRdb re-called the multiplex PCR reads with MiXCR. The sample has about half a million distinct CDR3 sequences; under 25% are singletons. Sequencing was performed on blood. The receptors shown here come from a woman aged 70-85 years with Graves' ophthalmopathy.

This clonotype was seen more than once but under ten times. CDR3 nucleotides: TGTGCCAGCAGTTGGGGCAGAGTTCATAGCAATCAGCCCCAGCATTTT. Its translation is CASSWGRVHSNQPQHF. V usage is TRBV6-2 or TRBV6-3 and J usage is TRBJ1-5, with D possibly matching TRBD1 (5 bases). The germline V gene has CDR1 MNHEY and CDR2 SVGEGT. Trimming left V 4 bases short and J 0 bases short, with 13 bases between. The CDR3 contains 16 residues.

A few counts support this clonotype. CDR3 sequence: CASSLFVTGAVDGYTF. The CDR3 DNA follows: TGTGCCAGCAGTTTATTTGTCACAGGCGCTGTAGATGGCTACACCTTC. The rearrangement uses TRBV27 and TRBJ1-2; tentatively, D is TRBD1 (5 bases). CDR1 and CDR2 (germline): MNHEY, SMNVEV (reference sequence). CDR3 length equals 16 residues. V was clipped by 1 base and J by 6 bases, with 18 bases between them.

Written as DNA, the CDR3 is TGTGCCAGCAAAGGGACCACAGGGGGGCATCCCCAGTACTTC. It encodes CASKGTTGGHPQYF. V gene TRBV6-2 or TRBV6-3 combines with J gene TRBJ2-5; 8 bases match TRBD1. Germline assignment: CDR1 MNHEY and CDR2 SVGEGT. The CDR3 runs to 14 residues. With 7 bases clipped from V and 9 bases from J, the junction kept 13 bases outside the gene matches.

This clonotype was observed a handful of times. The rearrangement links TRBV5-8 to TRBJ2-3; 12 bases agree with TRBD2. Germline lookup yields CDR1 SGHTS and CDR2 YDEGEE. J lost 4 bases, V lost 3 bases, and 3 bases had no gene match. This CDR3 spans 15 amino acids. CDR3 in amino acids: CASSSSGRAADTQYF. In nucleotides, the CDR3 is TGTGCCAGCAGCTCTAGCGGGAGGGCCGCAGATACGCAGTATTTT.

This chain connects TRBV11-2 to TRBJ1-3; D may be TRBD1 (5 bases). CDR1 and CDR2 from the germline V gene are SGHAT and FQNNGV. This CDR3 has 16 amino acids. V shed 5 bases and J shed 0 bases, with 14 bases lying between them. For the CDR3, the DNA is TGTGCCAGCAGCGTGTCCGGGGCCATCTCTGGAAACACCATATATTTT. Protein sequence: CASSVSGAISGNTIYF. The entire variable domain, with the rest obtained from reference TRBV11-2 and TRBJ1-3, is as follows: EAGVAQSPRYKIIEKRQSVAFWCNPISGHATLYWYQQILGQGPKLLIQFQNNGVVDDSQLPKDRFSAERLKGVDSTLKIQPAKLEDSAVYLCASSVSGAISGNTIYFGEGSWLTVV.

V and J are TRBV24-1 and TRBJ2-1, with 14 nucleotides matching TRBD2. CDR1 and CDR2 from the germline V gene are KGHDR and SFDVKD. The CDR3 spans 16 residues. Germline trimming cut 4 bases from V and 8 bases from J; bases unmatched to any gene: 6. In nucleotides, the CDR3 is TGTGCCACCAGTGACCCTGGACTAGCGGGAGGAGATGAGCAGTTCTTC. This translates into CATSDPGLAGGDEQFF.

This clonotype was counted between two and nine times. The chain links TRBV19 to TRBJ2-1; 13 nucleotides align to TRBD2. Trimming cost V 3 bases and J 1 base; bases outside gene matches: 6. CDR3 length: 18 residues. The V gene's germline CDR1 is LNHDA and CDR2 SQIVND (reference sequence). Here the CDR3 reads CASSIGTSGIRSYNEQFF. CDR3 in DNA: TGTGCCAGTAGTATCGGGACTAGCGGGATCCGTTCCTACAATGAGCAGTTCTTC.

This clonotype appeared a few times. DNA of the CDR3: TGTGCCAGCAGTTCCGACGGACAGGGAGCCGGAAACACCATATATTTT. Protein sequence: CASSSDGQGAGNTIYF. V gene TRBV6-1 combines with J gene TRBJ1-3; 8 nucleotides align to TRBD1. The V and J ends lost 5 bases and 4 bases, in that order; junction bases with no gene match: 10. Germline values: CDR1 MNHNS, CDR2 SASEGT. The CDR3 has 16 residues.

The rearrangement links TRBV20-1 to TRBJ2-7; 10 bases align to TRBD2. CDR1 and CDR2 (germline): DFQATT, SNEGSKA (reference sequence). The length of the CDR3 is 13 residues. V dropped 4 bases and J dropped 4; count of bases not matched to a gene: 4. DNA of the CDR3: TGCAGTGCTACAGGGACTAGCGTGTACGAGCAGTACTTC. Amino acids: CSATGTSVYEQYF.

This clonotype was detected a few times. V is TRBV9 and J is TRBJ2-7, with no clear D. This CDR3 has 16 residues. V was clipped by 4 bases and J by 3 bases, with 20 bases between them. The germline gives CDR1 SGDLS, CDR2 YYNGEE. CDR3 DNA sequence: TGTGCCAGCAGCCTCAGCGCAGGAGCCTCAGGCTACGAGCAGTACTTC. Its translation is CASSLSAGASGYEQYF.

This clonotype was observed at least ten times. The V and J genes are TRBV7-2 and TRBJ1-2; weak D call: TRBD1 (6 bases). The germline V gene has CDR1 SGHTA and CDR2 FQGNSA. With 5 bases removed from V and 6 bases from J, the gap between germline ends came to 16 bases. The length of the CDR3 is 14 residues. The CDR3 DNA sequence: TGTGCCAGCAGCCCCGGGGGGGGGCAGAATGGCTACACCTTC. This sequence encodes CASSPGGGQNGYTF.

The V gene is TRBV5-1, the J gene TRBJ1-1, with D unresolved. CDR3 size: 15 residues. The V gene lost 0 bases and the J gene lost 6 bases, with 15 bases spanning the gap. CDR1 is SGHRS and CDR2 is YFSETQ in the germline V gene. The CDR3 coding sequence is TGCGCCAGCAGCTTGGCTGGTGGCACTCAGCCTGAAGCTTTCTTT. It codes for CASSLAGGTQPEAFF.

This clonotype came up a few times. The V gene is TRBV11-3, the J gene TRBJ2-1; D gene uncertain. CDR1 and CDR2 from the germline V gene are SGHNT and YENEEA. Trimming pared 0 bases from V and 2 bases from J, leaving 5 bases between. The CDR3 length is 14 residues. This chain's CDR3 is CASSLDPAYNEQFF. The DNA for the CDR3 is TGTGCCAGCAGCTTAGACCCAGCCTACAATGAGCAGTTCTTC. The whole variable domain, filled in from reference TRBV11-3 and TRBJ2-1, reads EAGVVQSPRYKIIEKKQPVAFWCNPISGHNTLYWYLQNLGQGPELLIRYENEEAVDDSQLPKDRFSAERLKGVDSTLKIQPAELGDSAVYLCASSLDPAYNEQFFGPGTRLTVL.

In this sample, this clonotype turned up many times. V usage is TRBV7-3 and J usage is TRBJ2-1, with D perhaps matching TRBD2 (6 bases). V was trimmed by 5 bases and J by 0 bases, leaving 11 bases between them. From germline, CDR1 is SGHTA and CDR2 FQGTGA. This CDR3 contains 15 residues. The CDR3 protein is CASSHSGSSYNEQFF. The CDR3 DNA reads TGTGCCAGCAGCCATAGCGGCAGCTCCTACAATGAGCAGTTCTTC.

This chain connects TRBV28 to TRBJ1-1, with D unclear. This CDR3 region has 14 residues. From germline, CDR1 is MDHEN and CDR2 SYDVKM. The V end was cut by 8 bases, the J end by 1 base, with 14 bases between. The CDR3 loop reads CASGTLIGNTEAFF. The CDR3 coding sequence is TGTGCCAGCGGTACCCTAATTGGGAACACTGAAGCTTTCTTT.

The chain joins TRBV28 to TRBJ1-2; 8 nucleotides match TRBD1. Germline CDR1 is MDHEN and CDR2 is SYDVKM. The J segment lost 3 bases and the V segment lost 3 bases, leaving 9 bases of the junction unmatched. CDR3 length equals 16 residues. CDR3 sequence (DNA): TGTGCCAGCAGTTTTCGGACAGGGCGAACGGACTATGGCTACACCTTC. It is translated as CASSFRTGRTDYGYTF.

At least ten counts were recorded for this clonotype. The chain uses TRBV12-3 or TRBV12-4 and TRBJ1-5; TRBD1 is a possible D gene (5 bases). V shed 6 bases and J shed 4 bases, with 10 bases lying between them. The CDR3 is made up of 13 amino acids. DNA of the CDR3: TGTGCCAGCAGCGGGGGTTATAATCAGCCCCAGCATTTT. Its protein product is CASSGGYNQPQHF.